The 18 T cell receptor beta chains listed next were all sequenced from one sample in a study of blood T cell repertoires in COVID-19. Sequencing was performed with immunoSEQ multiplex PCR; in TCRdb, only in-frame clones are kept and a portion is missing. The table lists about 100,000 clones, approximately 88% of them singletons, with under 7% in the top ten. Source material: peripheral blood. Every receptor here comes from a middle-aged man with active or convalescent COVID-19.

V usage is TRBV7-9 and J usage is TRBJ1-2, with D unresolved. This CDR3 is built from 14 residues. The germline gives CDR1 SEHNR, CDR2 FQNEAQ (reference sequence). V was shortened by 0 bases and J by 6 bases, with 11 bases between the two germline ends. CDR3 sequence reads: CASSLARVSDGYTF. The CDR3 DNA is TGTGCCAGCAGCTTAGCGAGGGTTAGTGATGGCTACACCTTC.

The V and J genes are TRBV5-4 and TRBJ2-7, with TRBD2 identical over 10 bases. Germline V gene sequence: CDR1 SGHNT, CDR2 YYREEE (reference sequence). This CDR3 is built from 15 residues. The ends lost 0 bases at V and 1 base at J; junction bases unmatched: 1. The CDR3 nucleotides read TGTGCCAGCAGCTTGGAACTAGCGGGATCCTACGAGCAGTACTTC. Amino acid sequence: CASSLELAGSYEQYF.

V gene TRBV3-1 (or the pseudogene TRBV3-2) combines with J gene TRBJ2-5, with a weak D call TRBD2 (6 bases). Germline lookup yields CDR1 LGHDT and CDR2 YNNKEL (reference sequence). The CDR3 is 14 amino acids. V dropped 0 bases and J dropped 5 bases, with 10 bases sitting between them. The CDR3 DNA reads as TGTGCCAGCAGCCAAGAGGTGGAGGGGGAGACCCAGTACTTC. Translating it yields CASSQEVEGETQYF.

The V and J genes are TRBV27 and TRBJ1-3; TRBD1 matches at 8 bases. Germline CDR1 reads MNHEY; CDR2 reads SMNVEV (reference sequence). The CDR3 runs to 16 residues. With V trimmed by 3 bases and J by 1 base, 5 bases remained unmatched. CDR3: CASSFSGQESGNTIYF. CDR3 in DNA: TGTGCCAGCAGTTTTTCGGGACAGGAGTCTGGAAACACCATATATTTT.

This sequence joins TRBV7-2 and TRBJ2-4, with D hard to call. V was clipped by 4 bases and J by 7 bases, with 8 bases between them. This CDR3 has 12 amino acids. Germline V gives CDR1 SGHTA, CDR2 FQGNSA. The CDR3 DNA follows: TGTGCCAGCAGCTCCGGCAGGAACATTCAGTACTTC. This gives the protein CASSSGRNIQYF.

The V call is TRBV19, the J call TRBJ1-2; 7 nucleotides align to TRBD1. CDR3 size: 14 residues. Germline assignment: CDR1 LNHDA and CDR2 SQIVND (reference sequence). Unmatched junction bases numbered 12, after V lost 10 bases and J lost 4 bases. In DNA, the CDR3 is TGTGCCACCACATGGGGACAGAAAACCTATGGCTACACCTTC. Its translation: CATTWGQKTYGYTF.

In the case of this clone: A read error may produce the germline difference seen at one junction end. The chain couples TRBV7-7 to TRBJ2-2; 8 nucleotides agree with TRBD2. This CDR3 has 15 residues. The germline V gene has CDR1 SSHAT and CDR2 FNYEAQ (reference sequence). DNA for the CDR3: TGTGCTAGCAGCTTAGAACTAGCGGACACCGGGGAGCTGTTTTTT. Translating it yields CASSLELADTGELFF. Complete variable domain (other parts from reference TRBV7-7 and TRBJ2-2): GAGVSQSPRYKVTKRGQDVTLRCDPISSHATLYWYQQALGQGPEFLTYFNYEAQPDKSGLPSDRFSAERPEGSISTLTIQRTEQRDSAMYRCASSLELADTGELFFGEGSRLTVL.

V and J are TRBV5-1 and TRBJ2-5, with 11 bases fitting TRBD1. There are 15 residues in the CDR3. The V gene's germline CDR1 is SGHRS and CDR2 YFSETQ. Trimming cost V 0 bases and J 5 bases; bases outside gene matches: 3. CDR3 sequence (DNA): TGCGCCAGCAGCTTGGGGACAGGGGGCGTGGAGACCCAGTACTTC. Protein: CASSLGTGGVETQYF.

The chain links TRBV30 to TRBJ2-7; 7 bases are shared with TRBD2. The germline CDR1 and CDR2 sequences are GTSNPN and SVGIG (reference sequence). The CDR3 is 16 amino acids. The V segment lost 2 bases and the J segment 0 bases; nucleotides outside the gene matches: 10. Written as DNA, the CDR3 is TGTGCCTGGAGTAACTTCGGGCGCGGGAGCTCCTACGAGCAGTACTTC. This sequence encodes CAWSNFGRGSSYEQYF.

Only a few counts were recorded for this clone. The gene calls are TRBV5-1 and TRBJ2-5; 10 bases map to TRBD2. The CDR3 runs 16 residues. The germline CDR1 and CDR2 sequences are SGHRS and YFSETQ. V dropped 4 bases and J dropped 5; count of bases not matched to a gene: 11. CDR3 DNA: TGCGCCAGCAGCCTAGGACTAGCGGTCTCCTTGGAGACCCAGTACTTC. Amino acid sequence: CASSLGLAVSLETQYF.

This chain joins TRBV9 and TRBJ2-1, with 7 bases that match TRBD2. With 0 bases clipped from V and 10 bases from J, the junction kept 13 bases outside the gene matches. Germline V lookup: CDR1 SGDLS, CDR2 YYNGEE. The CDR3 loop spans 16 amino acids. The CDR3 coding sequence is TGTGCCAGCAGCGTAGCTGCGGGAGCAACGAGAGGAGAGCAGTTCTTC. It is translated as CASSVAAGATRGEQFF.

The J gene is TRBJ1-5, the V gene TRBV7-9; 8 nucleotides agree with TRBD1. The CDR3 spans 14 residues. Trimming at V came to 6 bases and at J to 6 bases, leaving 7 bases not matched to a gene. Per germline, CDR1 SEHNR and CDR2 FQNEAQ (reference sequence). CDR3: CASSTDREIQPQHF. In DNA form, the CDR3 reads TGTGCCAGCAGTACGGACAGGGAAATTCAGCCCCAGCATTTT.

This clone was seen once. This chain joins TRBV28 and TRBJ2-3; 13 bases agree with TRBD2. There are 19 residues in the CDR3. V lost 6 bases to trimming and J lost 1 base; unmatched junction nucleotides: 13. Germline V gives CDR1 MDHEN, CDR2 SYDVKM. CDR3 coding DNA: TGTGCCAGCAGCACCGGGACTAGCGGGAAGTCTCTTGGCACAGATACGCAGTATTTT. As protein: CASSTGTSGKSLGTDTQYF. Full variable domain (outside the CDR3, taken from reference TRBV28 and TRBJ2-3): DVKVTQSSRYLVKRTGEKVFLECVQDMDHENMFWYRQDPGLGLRLIYFSYDVKMKEKGDIPEGYSVSREKKERFSLILESASTNQTSMYLCASSTGTSGKSLGTDTQYFGPGTRLTVL.

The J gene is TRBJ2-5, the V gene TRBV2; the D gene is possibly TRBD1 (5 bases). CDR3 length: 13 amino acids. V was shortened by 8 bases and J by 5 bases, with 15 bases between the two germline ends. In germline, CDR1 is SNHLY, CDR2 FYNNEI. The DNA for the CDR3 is TGTGCCAGCGGTGCTAGGGGTCGCGAGACCCAGTACTTC. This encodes CASGARGRETQYF.

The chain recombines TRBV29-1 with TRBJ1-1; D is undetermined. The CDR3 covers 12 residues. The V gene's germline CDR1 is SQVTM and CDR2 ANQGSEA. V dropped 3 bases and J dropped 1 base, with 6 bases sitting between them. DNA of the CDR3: TGCAGCGTTGAGGAGCGGAACACTGAAGCTTTCTTT. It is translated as CSVEERNTEAFF.

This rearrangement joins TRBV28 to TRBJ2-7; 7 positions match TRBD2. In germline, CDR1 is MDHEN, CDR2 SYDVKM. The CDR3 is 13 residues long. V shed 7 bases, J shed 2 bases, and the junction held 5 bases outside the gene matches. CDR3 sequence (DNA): TGTGCCAGCATCCAAAGCGGGGCCTACGAGCAGTACTTC. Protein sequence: CASIQSGAYEQYF. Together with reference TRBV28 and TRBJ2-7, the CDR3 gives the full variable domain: DVKVTQSSRYLVKRTGEKVFLECVQDMDHENMFWYRQDPGLGLRLIYFSYDVKMKEKGDIPEGYSVSREKKERFSLILESASTNQTSMYLCASIQSGAYEQYFGPGTRLTVT.

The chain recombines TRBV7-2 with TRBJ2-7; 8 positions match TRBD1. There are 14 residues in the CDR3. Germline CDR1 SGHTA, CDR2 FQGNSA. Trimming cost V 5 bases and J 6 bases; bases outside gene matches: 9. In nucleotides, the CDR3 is TGTGCCAGCAGCCCCTGGGACAGGACGGCCGAGCAGTACTTC. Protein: CASSPWDRTAEQYF.

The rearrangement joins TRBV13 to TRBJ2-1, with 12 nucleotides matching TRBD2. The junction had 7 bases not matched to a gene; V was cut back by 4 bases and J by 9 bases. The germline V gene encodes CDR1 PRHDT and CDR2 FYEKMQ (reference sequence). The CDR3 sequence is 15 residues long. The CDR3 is CASSYSGLAGSEQFF. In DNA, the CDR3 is TGTGCCAGCAGCTATTCGGGACTAGCGGGTTCTGAGCAGTTCTTC. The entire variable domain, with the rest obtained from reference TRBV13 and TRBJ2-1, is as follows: AAGVIQSPRHLIKEKRETATLKCYPIPRHDTVYWYQQGPGQDPQFLISFYEKMQSDKGSIPDRFSAQQFSDYHSELNMSSLELGDSALYFCASSYSGLAGSEQFFGPGTRLTVL.